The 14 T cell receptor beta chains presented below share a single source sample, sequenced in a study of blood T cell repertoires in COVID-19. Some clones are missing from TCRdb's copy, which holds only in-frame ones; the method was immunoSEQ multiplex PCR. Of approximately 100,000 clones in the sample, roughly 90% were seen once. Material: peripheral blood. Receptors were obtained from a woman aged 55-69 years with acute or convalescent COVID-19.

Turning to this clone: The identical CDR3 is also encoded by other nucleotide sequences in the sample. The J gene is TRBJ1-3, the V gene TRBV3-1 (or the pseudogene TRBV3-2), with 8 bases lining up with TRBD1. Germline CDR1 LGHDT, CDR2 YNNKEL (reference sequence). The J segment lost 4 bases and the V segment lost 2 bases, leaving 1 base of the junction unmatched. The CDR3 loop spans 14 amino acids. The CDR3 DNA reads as TGTGCCAGCAGCCAACAGGGGGCCGGAAACACCATATATTTT. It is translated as CASSQQGAGNTIYF.

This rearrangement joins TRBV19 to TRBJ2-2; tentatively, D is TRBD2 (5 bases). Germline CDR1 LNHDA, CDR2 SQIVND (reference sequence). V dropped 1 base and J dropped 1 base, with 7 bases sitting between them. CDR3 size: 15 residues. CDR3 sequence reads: CASSIAGWNTGELFF. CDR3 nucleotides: TGTGCCAGTAGTATAGCGGGATGGAACACCGGGGAGCTGTTTTTT.

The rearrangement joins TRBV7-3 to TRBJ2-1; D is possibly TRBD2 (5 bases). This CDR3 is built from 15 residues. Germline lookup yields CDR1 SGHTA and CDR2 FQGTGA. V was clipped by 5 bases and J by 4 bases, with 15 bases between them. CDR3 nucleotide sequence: TGTGCCAGCAGCCCAAGCGGAGACCCTTACAATGAGCAGTTCTTC. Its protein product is CASSPSGDPYNEQFF.

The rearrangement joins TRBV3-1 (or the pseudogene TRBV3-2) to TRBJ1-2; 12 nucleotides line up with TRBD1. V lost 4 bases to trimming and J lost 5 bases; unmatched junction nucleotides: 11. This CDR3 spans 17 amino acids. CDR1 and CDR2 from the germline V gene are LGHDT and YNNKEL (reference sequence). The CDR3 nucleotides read TGTGCCAGCAGCCTTCGGGACAGGGGGCTTTTGGGGTATGGCTACACCTTC. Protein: CASSLRDRGLLGYGYTF.

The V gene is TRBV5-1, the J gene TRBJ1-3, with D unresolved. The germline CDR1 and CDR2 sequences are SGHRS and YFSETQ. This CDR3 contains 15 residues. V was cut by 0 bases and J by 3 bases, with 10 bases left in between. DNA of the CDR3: TGCGCCAGCAGCTTGGGGGCAGGATTTGGAAACACCATATATTTT. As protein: CASSLGAGFGNTIYF. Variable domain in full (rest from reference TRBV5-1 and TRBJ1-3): KAGVTQTPRYLIKTRGQQVTLSCSPISGHRSVSWYQQTPGQGLQFLFEYFSETQRNKGNFPGRFSGRQFSNSRSEMNVSTLELGDSALYLCASSLGAGFGNTIYFGEGSWLTVV.

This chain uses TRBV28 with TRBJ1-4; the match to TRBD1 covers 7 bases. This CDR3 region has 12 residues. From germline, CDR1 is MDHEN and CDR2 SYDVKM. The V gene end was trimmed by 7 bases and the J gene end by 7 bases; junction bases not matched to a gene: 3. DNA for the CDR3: TGTGCCAGCACTGACAGGGTTGAAAAACTGTTTTTT. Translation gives CASTDRVEKLFF.

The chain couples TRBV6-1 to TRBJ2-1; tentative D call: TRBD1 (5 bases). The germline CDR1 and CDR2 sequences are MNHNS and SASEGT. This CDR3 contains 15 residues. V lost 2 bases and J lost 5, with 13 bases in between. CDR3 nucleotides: TGTGCCAGCAGTGAAACGCCCGGCAGGGACAATGAGCAGTTCTTC. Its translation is CASSETPGRDNEQFF.

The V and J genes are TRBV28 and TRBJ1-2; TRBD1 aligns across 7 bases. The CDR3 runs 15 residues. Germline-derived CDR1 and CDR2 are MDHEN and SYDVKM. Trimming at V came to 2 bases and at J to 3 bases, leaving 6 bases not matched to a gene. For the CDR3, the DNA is TGTGCCAGCAGTTTAGAAAGGGGGCTAGACTATGGCTACACCTTC. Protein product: CASSLERGLDYGYTF.

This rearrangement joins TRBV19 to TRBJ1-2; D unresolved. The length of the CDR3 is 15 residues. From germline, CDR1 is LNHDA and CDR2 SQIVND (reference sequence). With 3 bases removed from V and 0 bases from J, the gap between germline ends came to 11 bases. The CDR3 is CASSISGHTNYGYTF. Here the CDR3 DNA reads TGTGCCAGTAGTATCTCCGGTCATACTAACTATGGCTACACCTTC.

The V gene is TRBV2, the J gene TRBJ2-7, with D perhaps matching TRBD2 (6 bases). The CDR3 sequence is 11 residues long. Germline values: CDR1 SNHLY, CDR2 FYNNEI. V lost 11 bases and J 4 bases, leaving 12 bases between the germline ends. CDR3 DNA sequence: TGTGCCGGCGGGACGGATTACGAGCAGTACTTC. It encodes CAGGTDYEQYF.

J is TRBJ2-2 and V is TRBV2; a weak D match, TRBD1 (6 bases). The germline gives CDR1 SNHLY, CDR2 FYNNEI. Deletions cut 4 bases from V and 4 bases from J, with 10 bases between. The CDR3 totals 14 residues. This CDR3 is CASSVQGTTGELFF. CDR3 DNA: TGTGCCAGCAGTGTCCAGGGGACCACCGGGGAGCTGTTTTTT.

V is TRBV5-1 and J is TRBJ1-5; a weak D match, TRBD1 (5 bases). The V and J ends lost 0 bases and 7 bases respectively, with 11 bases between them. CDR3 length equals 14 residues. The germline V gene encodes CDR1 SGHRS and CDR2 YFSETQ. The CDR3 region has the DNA TGCGCCAGCAGCTTGGACTCAGGGAAACAGCCCCAGCATTTT. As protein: CASSLDSGKQPQHF. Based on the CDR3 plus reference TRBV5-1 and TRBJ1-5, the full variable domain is KAGVTQTPRYLIKTRGQQVTLSCSPISGHRSVSWYQQTPGQGLQFLFEYFSETQRNKGNFPGRFSGRQFSNSRSEMNVSTLELGDSALYLCASSLDSGKQPQHFGDGTRLSIL.

In DNA form, the CDR3 reads TGTGCCAGCAGCGCCCGGACTAGCGCCCTTCGGAATGAGCAGTTCTTC. It is translated as CASSARTSALRNEQFF. This chain uses TRBV9 with TRBJ2-1; TRBD2 matches 9 bases. The CDR3 runs 16 residues. J gave up 7 bases and V 3 bases, and 11 bases lay outside the gene matches. Per the germline V gene, CDR1 is SGDLS and CDR2 is YYNGEE.

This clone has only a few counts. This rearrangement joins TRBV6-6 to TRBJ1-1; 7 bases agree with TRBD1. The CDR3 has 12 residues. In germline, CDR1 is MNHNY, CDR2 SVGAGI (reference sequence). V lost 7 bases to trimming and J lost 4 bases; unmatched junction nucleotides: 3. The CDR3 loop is CASTDRATEAFF. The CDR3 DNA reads TGTGCCAGCACCGACAGGGCCACTGAAGCTTTCTTT.